This is a list of T cell receptor beta chains from one sample in a study of CD8 T cells in ankylosing spondylitis. A single record per CDR3 protein comes from TCRdb applying MiXCR to the 5' RACE reads. This sample has a few hundred thousand distinct CDR3 sequences, with around 20% found just once. Input material: blood, either unsorted or a sorted T cell fraction (not recorded which). Every receptor here comes from a female donor with ankylosing spondylitis or in good health (not recorded which). The CDR3 runs from the conserved cysteine through the conserved F or W. A D gene is named only where the DNA matches it firmly. Size is omitted from some rows. Given values are once, few, many or a class for expanded clones.

v_gene	j_gene	d_gene	abundance	CDR3aa	CDR3nt
TRBV24-1	TRBJ1-1	.	.	CATPTGKENTEAFF	TGTGCCACCCCTACAGGGAAGGAGAACACTGAAGCTTTCTTT
TRBV10-2	TRBJ2-7	TRBD2	.	CASRDLAGLSYEQYF	TGCGCCAGCAGGGACCTAGCGGGGCTCTCCTACGAGCAGTACTTC
TRBV4-1	TRBJ2-1	.	.	CASSQPDREGNEQFF	TGCGCCAGCAGCCAACCCGACAGGGAGGGCAATGAGCAGTTCTTC
TRBV20-1	TRBJ2-2	.	.	CSVPGRTSNTGELFF	TGCAGTGTCCCAGGCCGGACATCGAACACCGGGGAGCTGTTTTTT
TRBV19	TRBJ2-3	TRBD2	few	CASSIAGVGTDTQYF	TGTGCCAGTAGTATTGCGGGAGTAGGCACAGATACGCAGTATTTT
TRBV2	TRBJ2-1	.	once	CATRRVENEQFF	TGTGCCACCCGGAGGGTAGAAAATGAGCAGTTCTTC
TRBV4-2	TRBJ2-1	TRBD2	.	CASSQRLAGAGGYNEQFF	TGTGCCAGCAGCCAGAGACTAGCGGGAGCCGGCGGGTACAATGAGCAGTTCTTC
TRBV21-1	TRBJ2-1	.	few	CASRIGRSSYNEQFF	TGTGCCAGCCGGATCGGCAGGAGCTCCTACAATGAGCAGTTCTTC
TRBV4-3	TRBJ2-1	TRBD2	.	CASSQALGASGKTDNEQFF	TGCGCCAGCAGCCAAGCCCTTGGGGCTAGCGGGAAGACCGACAATGAGCAGTTCTTC
TRBV12-3/TRBV12-4	TRBJ1-5	.	many	CASSFWDNQPQHF	TGTGCCAGCAGTTTTTGGGACAATCAGCCCCAGCATTTT
TRBV7-2	TRBJ2-6	.	few	CASSLERGAGANVLTF	TGTGCCAGCAGCTTAGAGAGGGGAGCCGGGGCCAACGTCCTGACTTTC
TRBV7-2	TRBJ2-7	TRBD2	few	CASSYTSGFEQYF	TGTGCCAGCAGCTATACTAGCGGGTTTGAGCAGTACTTC
TRBV6-5	TRBJ2-7	TRBD1	few	CASSSDRKNYEQYF	TGTGCCAGCAGTTCGGACAGGAAAAACTACGAGCAGTACTTC
TRBV6-5	TRBJ1-1	TRBD1	.	CASSFGTGNTEAFF	TGTGCCAGCAGTTTCGGGACAGGCAACACTGAAGCTTTCTTT
TRBV6-1	TRBJ2-7	.	.	CASSDSGGPYEQYF	TGTGCCAGCAGTGATTCGGGCGGCCCTTACGAGCAGTACTTC
TRBV6-1	TRBJ2-1	.	few	CASSVAGLRYNEQFF	TGTGCCAGCAGCGTTGCTGGGCTGAGATACAATGAGCAGTTCTTC
TRBV5-4	TRBJ1-2	.	.	CASSLDGANGYTF	TGTGCCAGCAGCTTGGATGGGGCAAACGGCTACACCTTC
TRBV10-2	TRBJ2-1	.	.	CASSLDRRTYNEQFF	TGCGCCAGCAGTCTGGATAGGAGAACTTACAATGAGCAGTTCTTC
TRBV12-3/TRBV12-4	TRBJ2-2	TRBD2	.	CASSSPGLAGNTGELFF	TGTGCCAGCAGTTCTCCGGGACTAGCGGGAAATACCGGGGAGCTGTTTTTT
TRBV10-3	TRBJ2-1	.	few	CAIITSPEQFF	TGTGCCATCATAACTAGCCCCGAGCAGTTCTTC
TRBV3-1	TRBJ1-5	.	few	CASSQDSGNQPQHF	TGTGCCAGCAGCCAAGATTCGGGGAATCAGCCCCAGCATTTT
TRBV29-1	TRBJ1-2	.	.	CSVVGVRDGYSYTF	TGCAGCGTTGTGGGGGTCAGGGACGGATACAGCTACACCTTC
TRBV20-1	TRBJ1-1	.	.	CSARKQVNTEAFF	TGCAGTGCTAGGAAACAGGTGAACACTGAAGCTTTCTTT
TRBV28	TRBJ2-5	TRBD1	few	CASSFAGQGYQETQYF	TGTGCCAGCAGTTTTGCGGGACAGGGCTACCAAGAGACCCAGTACTTC
TRBV20-1	TRBJ1-1	.	few	CSATGHPNTEAFF	TGCAGTGCTACGGGACACCCGAACACTGAAGCTTTCTTT
TRBV29-1	TRBJ2-2	.	few	CSVDRGNTGELFF	TGCAGCGTTGACAGGGGCAACACCGGGGAGCTGTTTTTT
TRBV20-1	TRBJ2-3	.	.	CSARRLAQVTDTQYF	TGCAGTGCCCGAAGGTTAGCGCAAGTCACAGATACGCAGTATTTT
TRBV11-2	TRBJ2-3	TRBD2	few	CASSLDHGRGNTQYF	TGTGCCAGCAGCTTAGATCACGGGAGGGGGAATACGCAGTATTTT
TRBV6-1	TRBJ1-5	.	few	CASTLWQGYQPQHF	TGTGCCAGCACCCTGTGGCAGGGCTATCAGCCCCAGCATTTT
TRBV5-1	TRBJ2-7	TRBD1	.	CASSLSSDRNYEQYF	TGCGCCAGCAGCTTAAGCTCGGACAGGAACTACGAGCAGTACTTC
TRBV2	TRBJ2-5	.	.	CASGLGRTKETQYF	TGTGCCAGCGGGTTGGGGAGGACTAAAGAGACCCAGTACTTC
TRBV6-5	TRBJ2-2	.	few	CAIRGGGTGELFF	TGTGCCATCCGCGGGGGCGGCACCGGGGAGCTGTTTTTT
TRBV25-1	TRBJ1-4	TRBD1	.	CASSEFGTVNEKLFF	TGTGCCAGCAGTGAATTTGGGACAGTTAATGAAAAACTGTTTTTT
TRBV2	TRBJ1-1	TRBD1	few	CASSVTGMNTEAFF	TGTGCCAGCAGTGTGACAGGGATGAACACTGAAGCTTTCTTT
TRBV7-2	TRBJ2-4	.	.	CASSLRASPEGIKYF	TGTGCCAGCAGCTTACGGGCAAGCCCGGAGGGCATTAAGTACTTC
TRBV11-3	TRBJ1-1	.	few	CASSLYGDNTEAFF	TGTGCCAGCAGCTTATACGGGGATAACACTGAAGCTTTCTTT
TRBV29-1	TRBJ2-1	.	.	CSVRGTILDEQFF	TGCAGCGTGAGGGGGACTATCCTCGATGAGCAGTTCTTC
TRBV30	TRBJ2-2	.	.	CACSQGLTTGELFF	TGTGCCTGTTCCCAGGGACTTACCACCGGGGAGCTGTTTTTT
TRBV12-3/TRBV12-4	TRBJ1-1	.	.	CASSLAWGARTEAFF	TGTGCCAGCAGTTTAGCGTGGGGGGCCCGCACTGAAGCTTTCTTT
TRBV10-3	TRBJ2-7	TRBD1	.	CAISERTGASYEQYF	TGTGCCATCAGTGAGCGGACAGGGGCTTCCTACGAGCAGTACTTC
TRBV6-1	TRBJ1-1	TRBD1	few	CASIGEGATNTEAFF	TGTGCCAGCATCGGGGAGGGGGCAACGAACACTGAAGCTTTCTTT
TRBV30	TRBJ1-6	.	.	CAWSVLGGRIGNSPLHF	TGTGCCTGGAGTGTTTTGGGGGGGAGAATCGGGAATTCACCCCTCCACTTT
TRBV20-1	TRBJ2-7	TRBD2	few	CSARDLRTSGSFQYF	TGCAGTGCTAGAGATCTAAGGACTAGCGGATCCTTCCAGTACTTC
TRBV20-1	TRBJ2-5	TRBD2	.	CSAIRTSTQGTQYF	TGCAGTGCTATCCGGACTAGCACTCAAGGTACCCAGTACTTC
TRBV10-3	TRBJ2-2	.	few	CAISGGTTGELFF	TGTGCCATCAGTGGCGGGACCACCGGGGAGCTGTTTTTT